This T cell receptor (beta chain) was sequenced for a study of OX40 agonist ivuxolimab in advanced cancers. Broader study findings: Dosing at 0.1 to 3.0 mg/kg was accompanied by clonal expansion of CD4+ and CD8+ blood T cells by week 6.

This CDR3 is built from 15 residues. Per the germline V gene, CDR1 is LGHNA and CDR2 is YSLEER. V lost 4 bases and J 2 bases, leaving 15 bases between the germline ends. The table came from immunoSEQ multiplex PCR; TCRdb's copy has only in-frame clones and leaves some out. Among 55,000 to 85,000 clones listed, 90% to 95% were seen once. As for this clone: Its specificity is unknown.

The chain is built from TRBV4-3 and TRBJ2-7; TRBD2 might be the D (6 bases). Source: CD4+ or CD8+ T cells sorted from blood, taken in a trial of the OX40 agonist ivuxolimab. The source of this sequence is an adult with an advanced solid tumor such as melanoma, head and neck, liver or kidney cancer. CDR3 DNA sequence: TGCGCCAGCAGCCCCTCCGGGACTGCTCCCTACGAGCAGTACTTC. Translated, it gives CASSPSGTAPYEQYF.